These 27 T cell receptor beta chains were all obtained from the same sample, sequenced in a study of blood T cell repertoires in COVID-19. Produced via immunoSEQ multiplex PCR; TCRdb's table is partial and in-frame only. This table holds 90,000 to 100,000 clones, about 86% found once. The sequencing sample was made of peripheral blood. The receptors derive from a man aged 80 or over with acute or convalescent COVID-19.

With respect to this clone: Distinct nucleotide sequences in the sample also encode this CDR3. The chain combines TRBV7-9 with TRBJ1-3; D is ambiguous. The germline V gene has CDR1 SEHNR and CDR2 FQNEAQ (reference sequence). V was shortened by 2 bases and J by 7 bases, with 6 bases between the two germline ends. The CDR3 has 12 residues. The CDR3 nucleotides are TGTGCCAGCAGCTTATCCGGGAACACCATATATTTT. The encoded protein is CASSLSGNTIYF.

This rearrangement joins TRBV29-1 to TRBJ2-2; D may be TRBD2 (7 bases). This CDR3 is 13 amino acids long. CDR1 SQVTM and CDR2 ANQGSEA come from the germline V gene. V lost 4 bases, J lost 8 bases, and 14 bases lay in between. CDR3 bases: TGCAGCGTTGGGAAGGGGGGGAGTGGGGAGCTGTTTTTT. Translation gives CSVGKGGSGELFF.

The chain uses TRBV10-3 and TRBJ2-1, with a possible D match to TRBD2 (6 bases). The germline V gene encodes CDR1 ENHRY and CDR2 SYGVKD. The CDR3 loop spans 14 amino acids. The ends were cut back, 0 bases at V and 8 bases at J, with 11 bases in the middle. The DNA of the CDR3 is TGTGCCATCAGTGAGTCGGAGGGGAGCGATGAGCAGTTCTTC. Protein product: CAISESEGSDEQFF.

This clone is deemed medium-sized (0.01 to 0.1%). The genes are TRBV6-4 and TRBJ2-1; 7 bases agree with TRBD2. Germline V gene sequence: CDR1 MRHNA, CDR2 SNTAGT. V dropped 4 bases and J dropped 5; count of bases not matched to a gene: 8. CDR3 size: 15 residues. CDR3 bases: TGTGCCAGCAGTGTAGAAGCGGGATCAAACAATGAGCAGTTCTTC. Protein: CASSVEAGSNNEQFF.

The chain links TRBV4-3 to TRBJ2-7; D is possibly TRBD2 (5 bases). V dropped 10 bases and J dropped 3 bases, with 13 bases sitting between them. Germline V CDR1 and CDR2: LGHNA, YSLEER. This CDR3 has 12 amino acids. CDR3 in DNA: TGCGCCACCCCCCGGGGTTTCTACGAGCAGTACTTC. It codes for CATPRGFYEQYF.

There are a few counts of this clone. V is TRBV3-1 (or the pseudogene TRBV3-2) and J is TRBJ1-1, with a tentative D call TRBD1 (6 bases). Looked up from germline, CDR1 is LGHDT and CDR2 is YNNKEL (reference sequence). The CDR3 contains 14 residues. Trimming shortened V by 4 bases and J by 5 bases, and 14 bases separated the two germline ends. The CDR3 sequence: CASSLLDRRTEAFF. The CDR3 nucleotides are TGTGCCAGCAGCCTACTGGACAGAAGAACTGAAGCTTTCTTT.

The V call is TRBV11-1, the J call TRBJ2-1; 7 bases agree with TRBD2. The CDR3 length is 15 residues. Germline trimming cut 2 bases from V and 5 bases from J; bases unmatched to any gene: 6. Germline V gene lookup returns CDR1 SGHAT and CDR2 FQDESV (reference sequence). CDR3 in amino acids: CASSLRASGHNEQFF. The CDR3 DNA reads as TGTGCCAGCAGCTTAAGGGCTAGCGGCCACAATGAGCAGTTCTTC.

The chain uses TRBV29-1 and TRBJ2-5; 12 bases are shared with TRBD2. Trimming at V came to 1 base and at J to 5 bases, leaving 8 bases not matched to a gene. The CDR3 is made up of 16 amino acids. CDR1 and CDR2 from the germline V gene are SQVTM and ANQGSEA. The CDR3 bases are TGCAGCGTTGAAGCCAAGACTAGCGGGAGATTTGAGACCCAGTACTTC. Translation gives CSVEAKTSGRFETQYF.

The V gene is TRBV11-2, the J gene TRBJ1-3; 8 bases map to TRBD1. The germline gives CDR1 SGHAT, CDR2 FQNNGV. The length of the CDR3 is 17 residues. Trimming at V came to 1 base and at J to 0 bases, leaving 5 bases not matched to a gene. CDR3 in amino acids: CASSLGAGGVSGNTIYF. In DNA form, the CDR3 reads TGTGCCAGCAGCTTAGGAGCAGGGGGCGTCTCTGGAAACACCATATATTTT.

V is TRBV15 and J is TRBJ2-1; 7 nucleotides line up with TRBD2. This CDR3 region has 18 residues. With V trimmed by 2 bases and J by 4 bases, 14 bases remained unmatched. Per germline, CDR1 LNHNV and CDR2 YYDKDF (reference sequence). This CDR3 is CATSRRGGASGPYNEQFF. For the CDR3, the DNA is TGTGCCACCAGCAGACGGGGTGGGGCTAGCGGACCTTACAATGAGCAGTTCTTC.

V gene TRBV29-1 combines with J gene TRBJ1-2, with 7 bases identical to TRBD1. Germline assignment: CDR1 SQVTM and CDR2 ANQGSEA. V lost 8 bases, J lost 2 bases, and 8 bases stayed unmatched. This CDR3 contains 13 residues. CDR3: CSTVGRGNYGYTF. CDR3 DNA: TGCAGCACCGTGGGCAGGGGGAACTATGGCTACACCTTC.

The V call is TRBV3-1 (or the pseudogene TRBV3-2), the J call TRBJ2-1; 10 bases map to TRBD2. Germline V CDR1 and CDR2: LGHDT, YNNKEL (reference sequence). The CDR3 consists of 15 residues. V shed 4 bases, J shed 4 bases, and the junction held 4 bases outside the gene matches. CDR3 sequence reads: CASSPAGGNYNEQFF. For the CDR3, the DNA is TGTGCCAGCAGCCCAGCGGGAGGGAATTACAATGAGCAGTTCTTC.

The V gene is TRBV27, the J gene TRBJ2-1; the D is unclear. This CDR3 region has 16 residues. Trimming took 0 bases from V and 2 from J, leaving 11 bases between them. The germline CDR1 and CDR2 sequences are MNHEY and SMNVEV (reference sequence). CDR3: CASSLSSGLPYNEQFF. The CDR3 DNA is TGTGCCAGCAGTTTATCGAGTGGGCTACCCTACAATGAGCAGTTCTTC.

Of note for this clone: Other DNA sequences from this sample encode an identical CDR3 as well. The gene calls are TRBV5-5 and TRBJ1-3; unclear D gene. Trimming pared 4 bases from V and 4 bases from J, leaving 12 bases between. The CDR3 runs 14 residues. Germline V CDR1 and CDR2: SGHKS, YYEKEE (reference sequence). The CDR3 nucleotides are TGTGCCAGCAGCCGGCAGGCGTACGGAAACACCATATATTTT. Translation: CASSRQAYGNTIYF.

The CDR3 DNA reads TGTGCCAGCACCCCCGGTGGGAGTAGTTCACCCCTCCACTTT. Residues: CASTPGGSSSPLHF. This chain links TRBV28 with TRBJ1-6; D unclear. V was clipped by 7 bases and J by 9 bases, with 16 bases between them. The CDR3 is 14 amino acids. Germline-derived CDR1 and CDR2 are MDHEN and SYDVKM.

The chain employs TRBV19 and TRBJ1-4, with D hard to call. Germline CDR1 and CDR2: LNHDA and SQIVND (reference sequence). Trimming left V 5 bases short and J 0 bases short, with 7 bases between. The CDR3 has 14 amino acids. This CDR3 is CASSPGTTNEKLFF. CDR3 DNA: TGTGCCAGTAGTCCGGGAACAACTAATGAAAAACTGTTTTTT.

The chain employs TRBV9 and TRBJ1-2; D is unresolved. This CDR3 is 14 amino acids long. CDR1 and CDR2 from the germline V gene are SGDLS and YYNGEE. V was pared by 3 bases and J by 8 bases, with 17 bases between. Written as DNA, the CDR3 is TGTGCCAGCAGCGAGAGTCCAAGGGAGACCGGCTACACCTTC. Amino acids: CASSESPRETGYTF. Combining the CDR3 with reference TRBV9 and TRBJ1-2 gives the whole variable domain DSGVTQTPKHLITATGQRVTLRCSPRSGDLSVYWYQQSLDQGLQFLIQYYNGEERAKGNILERFSAQQFPDLHSELNLSSLELGDSALYFCASSESPRETGYTFGSGTRLTVV.

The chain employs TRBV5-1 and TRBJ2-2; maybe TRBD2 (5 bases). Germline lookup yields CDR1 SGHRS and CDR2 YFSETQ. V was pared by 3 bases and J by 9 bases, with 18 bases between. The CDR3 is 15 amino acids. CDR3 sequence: CASSSFGQDSRELFF. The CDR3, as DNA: TGCGCCAGCAGCTCGTTCGGGCAGGACTCCAGGGAGCTGTTTTTT. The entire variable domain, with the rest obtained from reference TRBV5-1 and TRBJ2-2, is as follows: KAGVTQTPRYLIKTRGQQVTLSCSPISGHRSVSWYQQTPGQGLQFLFEYFSETQRNKGNFPGRFSGRQFSNSRSEMNVSTLELGDSALYLCASSSFGQDSRELFFGEGSRLTVL.

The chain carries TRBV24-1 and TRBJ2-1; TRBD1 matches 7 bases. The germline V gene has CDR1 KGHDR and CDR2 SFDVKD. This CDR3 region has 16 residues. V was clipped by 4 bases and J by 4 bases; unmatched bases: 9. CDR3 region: CATSDAGTVHYNEQFF. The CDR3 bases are TGTGCCACCAGTGACGCCGGGACAGTCCATTACAATGAGCAGTTCTTC.

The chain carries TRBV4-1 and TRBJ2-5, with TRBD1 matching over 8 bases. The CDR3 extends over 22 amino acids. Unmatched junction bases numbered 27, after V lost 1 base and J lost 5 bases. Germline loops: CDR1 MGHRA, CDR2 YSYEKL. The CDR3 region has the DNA TGCGCCAGCAGCCAAGCACTCCAACTGACGTTGTGGACAGGGTGGGCGGGGGAGACCCAGTACTTC. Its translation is CASSQALQLTLWTGWAGETQYF.

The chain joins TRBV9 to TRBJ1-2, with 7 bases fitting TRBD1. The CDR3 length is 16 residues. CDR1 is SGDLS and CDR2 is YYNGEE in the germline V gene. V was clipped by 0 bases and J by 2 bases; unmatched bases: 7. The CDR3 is CASSVGRWDSNYGYTF. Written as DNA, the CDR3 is TGTGCCAGCAGCGTAGGCCGCTGGGACAGCAACTATGGCTACACCTTC.

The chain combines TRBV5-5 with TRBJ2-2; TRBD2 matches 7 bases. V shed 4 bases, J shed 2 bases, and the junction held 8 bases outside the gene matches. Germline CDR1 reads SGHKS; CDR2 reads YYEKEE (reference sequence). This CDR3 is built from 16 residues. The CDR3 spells CASSTSWEGNTGELFF. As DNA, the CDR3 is TGTGCCAGCAGCACCTCTTGGGAGGGAAACACCGGGGAGCTGTTTTTT.

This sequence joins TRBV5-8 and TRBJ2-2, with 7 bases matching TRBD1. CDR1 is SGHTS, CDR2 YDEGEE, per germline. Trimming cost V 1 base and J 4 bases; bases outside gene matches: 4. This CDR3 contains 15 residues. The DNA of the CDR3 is TGTGCCAGCAGCTTGCGGACAGGCCGCACCGGGGAGCTGTTTTTT. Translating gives CASSLRTGRTGELFF.

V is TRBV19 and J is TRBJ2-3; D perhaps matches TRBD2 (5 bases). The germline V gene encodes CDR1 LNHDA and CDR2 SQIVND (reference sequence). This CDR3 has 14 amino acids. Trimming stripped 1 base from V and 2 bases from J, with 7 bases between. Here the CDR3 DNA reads TGTGCCAGTAGTATAGCAGCGGACACAGATACGCAGTATTTT. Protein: CASSIAADTDTQYF.

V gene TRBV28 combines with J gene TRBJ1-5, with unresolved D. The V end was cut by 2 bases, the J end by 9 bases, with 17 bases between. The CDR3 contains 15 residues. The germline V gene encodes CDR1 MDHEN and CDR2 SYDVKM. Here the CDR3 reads CASSLAGDPSLPQHF. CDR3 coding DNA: TGTGCCAGCAGTTTAGCAGGTGACCCCAGCCTGCCCCAGCATTTT.

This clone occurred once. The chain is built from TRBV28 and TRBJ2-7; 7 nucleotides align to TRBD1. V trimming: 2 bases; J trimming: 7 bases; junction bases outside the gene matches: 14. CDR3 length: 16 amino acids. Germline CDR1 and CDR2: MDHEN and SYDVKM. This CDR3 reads CASSLGAGGNREEQYF. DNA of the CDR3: TGTGCCAGCAGTTTAGGGGCAGGGGGAAATCGAGAGGAGCAGTACTTC. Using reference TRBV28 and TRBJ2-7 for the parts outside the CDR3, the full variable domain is DVKVTQSSRYLVKRTGEKVFLECVQDMDHENMFWYRQDPGLGLRLIYFSYDVKMKEKGDIPEGYSVSREKKERFSLILESASTNQTSMYLCASSLGAGGNREEQYFGPGTRLTVT.

DNA for the CDR3: TGCGCCAGCAGCCTGGGAGACACAGATACGCAGTATTTT. Amino acids: CASSLGDTDTQYF. The chain uses TRBV5-1 and TRBJ2-3, with D tentatively TRBD2 (5 bases). The V end lost 4 bases, the J end lost 2 bases, and 8 bases lay between the germline ends. CDR1 SGHRS and CDR2 YFSETQ come from the germline V gene. This CDR3 region has 13 residues.